Following are 14 T cell receptor beta chains from one sample sequenced in a study of PD-1 blockade in classical Hodgkin lymphoma. Every patient had relapsed following autologous stem cell transplantation, and cohorts differed in brentuximab vedotin exposure. Clones were read by immunoSEQ multiplex PCR, and TCRdb kept only the in-frame ones, dropping some. The sample lists fewer than 65,000 clones; 85% to 90% were seen once. The source was peripheral blood mononuclear cells (PBMCs), collected at baseline. The receptors come from a human donor with classical Hodgkin lymphoma.

This rearrangement joins TRBV6-5 to TRBJ2-5; either TRBD1 or TRBD2 may supply D (5 bases each). CDR1 is MNHEY, CDR2 SVGAGI, per germline. This CDR3 spans 15 amino acids. Trimming took off 10 bases at V and 14 bases at J, with 32 bases between the two ends. The CDR3, as DNA: TGTGCCACCAACCGTAACCGGGCAGGGACCTACCACCTTTACTTC. Encoded protein: CATNRNRAGTYHLYF.

The chain has TRBV30 and TRBJ1-2; D is unclear. Trimming stripped 8 bases from V and 4 bases from J, with 14 bases between. The CDR3 loop spans 12 amino acids. CDR1 is GTSNPN, CDR2 SVGIG, per germline (reference sequence). CDR3 in amino acids: CARKALAYGYTF. The CDR3 DNA reads as TGTGCCCGCAAGGCGCTGGCCTATGGCTACACCTTC.

V and J are TRBV5-6 and TRBJ2-5; 8 bases match TRBD1. Germline V gene sequence: CDR1 SGHDT, CDR2 YYEEEE. The CDR3 sequence is 14 residues long. Germline trimming cut 4 bases from V and 9 bases from J; bases unmatched to any gene: 11. The CDR3 reads CASSPGQGGFAQYF. The CDR3 bases are TGTGCCAGCAGCCCCGGACAGGGAGGATTTGCCCAGTACTTC. The full variable domain, with the rest looked up from reference TRBV5-6 and TRBJ2-5, is DAGVTQSPTHLIKTRGQQVTLRCSPKSGHDTVSWYQQALGQGPQFIFQYYEEEERQRGNFPDRFSGHQFPNYSSELNVNALLLGDSALYLCASSPGQGGFAQYFGPGTRLLVL.

The chain is built from TRBV30 and TRBJ1-2, with no clear D. The germline V gene has CDR1 GTSNPN and CDR2 SVGIG (reference sequence). Trimming pared 2 bases from V and 8 bases from J, leaving 15 bases between. The CDR3 contains 13 residues. CDR3 residues: CAWSPRSTGGYTF. In DNA form, the CDR3 reads TGTGCCTGGAGTCCCCGCTCTACCGGGGGCTACACCTTC.

This chain uses TRBV7-9 with TRBJ2-7; 7 nucleotides agree with TRBD1. CDR1 is SEHNR and CDR2 is FQNEAQ in the germline V gene (reference sequence). CDR3 length: 15 amino acids. Trimming at V came to 3 bases and at J to 2 bases, leaving 7 bases not matched to a gene. CDR3 residues: CASSFPRGPTYEQYF. CDR3 nucleotide sequence: TGTGCCAGCAGCTTCCCTAGGGGGCCCACCTACGAGCAGTACTTC.

This chain joins TRBV18 and TRBJ2-3; TRBD1 or TRBD2 may be the D gene (5 bases each). Germline CDR1 and CDR2: KGHSH and LQKENI. V was shortened by 5 bases and J by 1 base, with 10 bases between the two germline ends. The CDR3 length is 14 residues. The CDR3 protein is CASSTRGGTDTQYF. The CDR3 DNA reads as TGTGCCAGCTCAACCCGAGGGGGCACAGATACGCAGTATTTT.

With regard to this clone: One junction end disagrees with the germline gene, perhaps due to a read error. V usage is TRBV7-7 and J usage is TRBJ2-1, with D uncertain. The CDR3 is 13 residues long. Germline lookup yields CDR1 SSHAT and CDR2 FNYEAQ (reference sequence). CDR3 sequence (DNA): TGTGCTAGCAGCTTTCCGGGCGACAATGAGCAGTTCTTC. It encodes CASSFPGDNEQFF.

The sample holds a few counts of this clone. The chain has TRBV30 and TRBJ1-2; no reliable D call. The CDR3 loop spans 13 amino acids. V was shortened by 0 bases and J by 4 bases, with 9 bases between the two germline ends. Germline values: CDR1 GTSNPN, CDR2 SVGIG (reference sequence). The DNA for the CDR3 is TGTGCCTGGAGTGTATGGGCTCTCTATGGCTACACCTTC. Translation gives CAWSVWALYGYTF.

On this clone: Other nucleotide sequences from this sample produce the same CDR3. The chain couples TRBV2 to TRBJ1-2; D possibly corresponds to TRBD1 (5 bases). The CDR3 is 12 amino acids. V lost 2 bases and J lost 6, with 7 bases in between. CDR1 is SNHLY, CDR2 FYNNEI, per germline. The CDR3 DNA is TGTGCCAGCAGTGAACGGGGGAATGGCTACACCTTC. It is translated as CASSERGNGYTF.

The chain uses TRBV2 and TRBJ2-1; D is undetermined. The V gene lost 0 bases and the J gene lost 9 bases, with 15 bases spanning the gap. The CDR3 consists of 15 residues. CDR1 is SNHLY and CDR2 is FYNNEI in the germline V gene. The CDR3 nucleotides read TGTGCCAGCAGTGAAGCGGACGCTAAATTGGGTGAGCAGTTCTTC. It codes for CASSEADAKLGEQFF. Together with reference TRBV2 and TRBJ2-1, the CDR3 gives the full variable domain: EPEVTQTPSHQVTQMGQEVILRCVPISNHLYFYWYRQILGQKVEFLVSFYNNEISEKSEIFDDQFSVERPDGSNFTLKIRSTKLEDSAMYFCASSEADAKLGEQFFGPGTRLTVL.

The genes are TRBV13 and TRBJ2-7, with D uncertain. From germline, CDR1 is PRHDT and CDR2 FYEKMQ (reference sequence). The CDR3 loop spans 13 amino acids. Trimming shortened V by 4 bases and J by 3 bases, and 10 bases separated the two germline ends. CDR3 in DNA: TGTGCCAGCAGCTGGAAAGGCTTCTACGAGCAGTACTTC. It specifies CASSWKGFYEQYF.

The chain carries TRBV30 and TRBJ1-6; no reliable D call. With 1 base removed from V and 8 bases from J, the gap between germline ends came to 3 bases. This CDR3 region has 11 residues. In germline, CDR1 is GTSNPN, CDR2 SVGIG (reference sequence). CDR3 coding DNA: TGTGCCTGGAGTGGGGATTCACCCCTCCACTTT. Its protein product is CAWSGDSPLHF. The whole variable domain, filled in from reference TRBV30 and TRBJ1-6, reads SQTIHQWPATLVQPVGSPLSLECTVEGTSNPNLYWYRQAAGRGLQLLFYSVGIGQISSEVPQNLSASRPQDRQFILSSKKLLLSDSGFYLCAWSGDSPLHFGNGTRLTVT.

This chain connects TRBV6-1 to TRBJ1-5; no clear D gene. V was trimmed by 1 base and J by 5 bases, leaving 18 bases between them. This CDR3 contains 17 residues. The germline V gene has CDR1 MNHNS and CDR2 SASEGT. CDR3: CASSEDPGRRGYQPQHF. The CDR3 DNA sequence: TGTGCCAGCAGTGAAGACCCCGGACGAAGAGGGTATCAGCCCCAGCATTTT.

The rearrangement links TRBV19 to TRBJ2-7; D ambiguous. Germline assignment: CDR1 LNHDA and CDR2 SQIVND (reference sequence). Trimming took 1 base from V and 2 from J, leaving 12 bases between them. The CDR3 length is 15 residues. The CDR3 DNA reads as TGTGCCAGTAGTATAGGTCCGGGCTCAACCTACGAGCAGTACTTC. Residues: CASSIGPGSTYEQYF.